One sample yielded the 20 T cell receptor beta chains listed below, sequenced in a study of blood T cell repertoires in COVID-19. Profiled with immunoSEQ multiplex PCR; TCRdb holds only in-frame clones, not every one. The data hold 470,000 or so clones, with about 89% observed a single time. The specimen sequenced was peripheral blood. The receptors shown here come from a woman younger than 45 with acute or convalescent COVID-19.

The V call is TRBV9, the J call TRBJ1-3; D unclear. In germline, CDR1 is SGDLS, CDR2 YYNGEE. The CDR3 runs to 15 residues. Trimming left V 3 bases short and J 2 bases short, with 12 bases between. The CDR3 coding sequence is TGTGCCAGCAGCGGATTGGCATTGACTGGAAACACCATATATTTT. It yields the protein CASSGLALTGNTIYF.

This chain joins TRBV27 and TRBJ2-3; possible D gene TRBD2, 7 bases. CDR3 length: 14 residues. Germline V gene sequence: CDR1 MNHEY, CDR2 SMNVEV (reference sequence). The V end was cut by 8 bases, the J end by 3 bases, with 15 bases between. In DNA, the CDR3 is TGTGCCAGCGGAGGGGGGGGGACGACAGATACGCAGTATTTT. This encodes CASGGGGTTDTQYF.

The rearrangement uses TRBV11-2 and TRBJ2-2; weak D call: TRBD1 (6 bases). Germline lookup yields CDR1 SGHAT and CDR2 FQNNGV. The V gene lost 5 bases and the J gene lost 3 bases, with 13 bases spanning the gap. The CDR3 has 15 residues. The CDR3 spells CASSAGTPYTGELFF. The CDR3 DNA is TGTGCCAGCAGCGCCGGGACACCTTACACCGGGGAGCTGTTTTTT.

The CDR3 sequence: CASSSTGTTGELFF. The CDR3 region has the DNA TGTGCCAGCAGTTCAACAGGGACCACCGGGGAGCTGTTTTTT. The V call is TRBV6-5, the J call TRBJ2-2; possibly TRBD1 for D (6 bases). There are 14 residues in the CDR3. Germline CDR1 and CDR2: MNHEY and SVGAGI. V lost 4 bases and J 4 bases, leaving 10 bases between the germline ends.

J is TRBJ2-5 and V is TRBV5-8; a possible D gene is TRBD1 (6 bases). CDR1 and CDR2 (germline): SGHTS, YDEGEE. The V gene lost 1 base and the J gene lost 2 bases, with 15 bases spanning the gap. The CDR3 is 16 residues long. CDR3 DNA sequence: TGTGCCAGCAGCTTGTCGGGGACAAGTGAACAAGAGACCCAGTACTTC. This sequence encodes CASSLSGTSEQETQYF. The full variable domain, in which reference TRBV5-8 and TRBJ2-5 provide the parts outside the CDR3, is EAGVTQSPTHLIKTRGQQATLRCSPISGHTSVYWYQQALGLGLQFLLWYDEGEERNRGNFPPRFSGRQFPNYSSELNVNALELEDSALYLCASSLSGTSEQETQYFGPGTRLLVL.

The rearrangement joins TRBV30 to TRBJ1-1, with 8 bases lining up with TRBD1. Trimming took 0 bases from V and 6 from J; bases not matched to a gene: 3. Germline CDR1 reads GTSNPN; CDR2 reads SVGIG (reference sequence). The CDR3 runs 13 residues. The CDR3 bases are TGTGCCTGGAGTGTACACAGGGGGTCTGAAGCTTTCTTT. Protein sequence: CAWSVHRGSEAFF.

The chain employs TRBV5-6 and TRBJ2-7, with 8 bases fitting TRBD1. CDR1 and CDR2 (germline): SGHDT, YYEEEE. The trim removed 3 bases at V and 2 bases at J, leaving 4 bases unmatched. This CDR3 has 14 residues. CDR3 residues: CASSYGTGAYEQYF. CDR3 DNA sequence: TGTGCCAGCAGCTACGGGACAGGAGCCTACGAGCAGTACTTC.

The V and J genes are TRBV7-6 and TRBJ2-5; possible D gene TRBD2, 7 bases. The germline V and J ends were trimmed by 0 bases and 4 bases, with 15 bases remaining between them. The CDR3 extends over 16 amino acids. Germline loops: CDR1 SGHVS, CDR2 FNYEAQ. CDR3 protein: CASSLAPGGLGETQYF. DNA of the CDR3: TGTGCCAGCAGCTTAGCACCGGGGGGCCTTGGAGAGACCCAGTACTTC.

The rearrangement links TRBV7-9 to TRBJ2-7; a possible D gene is TRBD1 (5 bases). Trimming left V 1 base short and J 5 bases short, with 12 bases between. The CDR3 is made up of 14 amino acids. The germline gives CDR1 SEHNR, CDR2 FQNEAQ (reference sequence). The CDR3 sequence: CASSLGDTGNEQYF. CDR3 sequence (DNA): TGTGCCAGCAGCTTAGGAGATACAGGAAACGAGCAGTACTTC.

V and J are TRBV7-6 and TRBJ1-1; TRBD1 is a possible D gene (6 bases). CDR3 length: 15 amino acids. Germline V gene data show CDR1 as SGHVS and CDR2 as FNYEAQ. Between the trimmed V and J ends, which lost 5 bases and 0 bases, there was a span of 13 bases. DNA for the CDR3: TGTGCCAGCAGCCCCGACGGGACACTGAACACTGAAGCTTTCTTT. Its protein product is CASSPDGTLNTEAFF.

The gene calls are TRBV28 and TRBJ2-5, with D possibly matching TRBD2 (6 bases). The germline V gene encodes CDR1 MDHEN and CDR2 SYDVKM. The CDR3 consists of 14 residues. V gave up 9 bases and J gave up 2 bases, with 16 bases separating them. CDR3 nucleotide sequence: TGTGCCAGTTCATTGGGACTGGAACAAGAGACCCAGTACTTC. Its translation: CASSLGLEQETQYF.

V and J are TRBV5-4 and TRBJ2-6, with no clear D. The CDR3 runs to 15 residues. Trimming pared 2 bases from V and 0 bases from J, leaving 6 bases between. The germline gives CDR1 SGHNT, CDR2 YYREEE (reference sequence). Here the CDR3 reads CASSFVGSGANVLTF. CDR3 sequence (DNA): TGTGCCAGCAGCTTCGTCGGCTCTGGGGCCAACGTCCTGACTTTC.

As for this clone: An end of the junction differs from the germline gene, which may be a read error. The rearrangement joins TRBV3-1 (or the pseudogene TRBV3-2) to TRBJ2-7, with 10 bases aligning to TRBD2. This CDR3 comprises 14 residues. Germline lookup yields CDR1 LGHDT and CDR2 YNNKEL (reference sequence). The CDR3 DNA follows: TGTGCCAGCAGCCACGAAGCGGGGGGGCACGCGACGCACTTC. Residues: CASSHEAGGHATHF.

The genes are TRBV29-1 and TRBJ2-1; D is undetermined. Trimming pared 3 bases from V and 8 bases from J, leaving 2 bases between. Germline assignment: CDR1 SQVTM and CDR2 ANQGSEA. There are 9 residues in the CDR3. CDR3 nucleotide sequence: TGCAGCGTTGACTATGAGCAGTTCTTC. Its translation: CSVDYEQFF.

V and J are TRBV5-6 and TRBJ2-7, with 8 positions matching TRBD1. The CDR3 has 12 amino acids. Germline lookup yields CDR1 SGHDT and CDR2 YYEEEE. The V segment lost 5 bases and the J segment 6 bases; nucleotides outside the gene matches: 4. The CDR3 nucleotides read TGTGCCAGCAGGAACAGGGGGAGCGAGCAGTACTTC. Its translation is CASRNRGSEQYF.

CDR3 nucleotides: TGTGCCTGCTCCGGACAGTCCAATTCACCCCTCCACTTT. As protein: CACSGQSNSPLHF. This chain joins TRBV30 and TRBJ1-6; perhaps TRBD1 as D (6 bases). Trimming removed 6 bases from V and 7 bases from J, with 13 bases in between. The CDR3 sequence is 13 residues long. CDR1 and CDR2 (germline): GTSNPN, SVGIG (reference sequence). Combining the CDR3 with reference TRBV30 and TRBJ1-6 gives the whole variable domain SQTIHQWPATLVQPVGSPLSLECTVEGTSNPNLYWYRQAAGRGLQLLFYSVGIGQISSEVPQNLSASRPQDRQFILSSKKLLLSDSGFYLCACSGQSNSPLHFGNGTRLTVT.

This CDR3 is CASSTRDRADTQYF. The CDR3 bases are TGTGCCAGCAGCACCCGGGACAGGGCAGATACGCAGTATTTT. The V call is TRBV13, the J call TRBJ2-3; 9 bases are shared with TRBD1. Looked up from germline, CDR1 is PRHDT and CDR2 is FYEKMQ (reference sequence). Losses at the gene ends were 5 bases for V and 4 bases for J; bases not matched to a gene: 4. The length of the CDR3 is 14 residues. The full variable domain, with the rest looked up from reference TRBV13 and TRBJ2-3, is AAGVIQSPRHLIKEKRETATLKCYPIPRHDTVYWYQQGPGQDPQFLISFYEKMQSDKGSIPDRFSAQQFSDYHSELNMSSLELGDSALYFCASSTRDRADTQYFGPGTRLTVL.

The rearrangement uses TRBV7-8 and TRBJ2-5; D not resolved. This CDR3 has 14 residues. V gave up 2 bases and J gave up 5 bases, with 12 bases separating them. Germline V lookup: CDR1 SGHVS, CDR2 FQNEAQ. CDR3 loop: CASSLTEVRETQYF. CDR3 coding DNA: TGTGCCAGCAGCTTAACGGAAGTCAGGGAGACCCAGTACTTC.

The rearrangement links TRBV15 to TRBJ2-3; 9 nucleotides agree with TRBD2. J gave up 6 bases and V 1 base, and 5 bases lay outside the gene matches. Germline CDR1 is LNHNV and CDR2 is YYDKDF (reference sequence). The length of the CDR3 is 15 residues. The CDR3 spells CATSRGVAGVDTQYF. CDR3 nucleotide sequence: TGTGCCACCAGCAGAGGGGTAGCGGGGGTGGATACGCAGTATTTT.

This clone was detected a few times. The chain couples TRBV7-3 to TRBJ1-6; D is unresolved. The germline V and J ends were trimmed by 2 bases and 7 bases, with 9 bases remaining between them. Germline CDR1 is SGHTA and CDR2 is FQGTGA. The CDR3 sequence is 14 residues long. CDR3 in amino acids: CASSLLGPNSPLHF. The CDR3 region has the DNA TGTGCCAGCAGCTTACTTGGGCCGAATTCACCCCTCCACTTT.